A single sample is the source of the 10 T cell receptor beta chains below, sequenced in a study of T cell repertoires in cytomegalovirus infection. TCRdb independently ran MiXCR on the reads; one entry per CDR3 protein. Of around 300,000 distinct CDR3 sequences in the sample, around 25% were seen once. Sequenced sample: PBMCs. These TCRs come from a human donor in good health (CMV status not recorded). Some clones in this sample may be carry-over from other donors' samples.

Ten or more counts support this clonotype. This CDR3 is CASSLVGVEQYF. DNA of the CDR3: TGTGCCAGCAGTTTAGTAGGGGTCGAGCAGTACTTC. The chain recombines TRBV12-3 or TRBV12-4 with TRBJ2-7; possibly TRBD1 for D (5 bases). V lost 1 base and J lost 6, with 7 bases in between. The CDR3 totals 12 residues.

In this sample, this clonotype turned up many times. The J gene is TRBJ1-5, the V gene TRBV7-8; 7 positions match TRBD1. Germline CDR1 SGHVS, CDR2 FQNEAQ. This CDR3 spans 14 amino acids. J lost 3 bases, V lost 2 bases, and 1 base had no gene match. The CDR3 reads CASSLTGVNQPQHF. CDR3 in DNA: TGTGCCAGCAGCTTAACAGGGGTCAATCAGCCCCAGCATTTT.

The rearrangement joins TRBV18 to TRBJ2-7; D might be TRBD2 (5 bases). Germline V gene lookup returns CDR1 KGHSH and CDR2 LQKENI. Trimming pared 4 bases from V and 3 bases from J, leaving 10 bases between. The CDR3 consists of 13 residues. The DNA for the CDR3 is TGTGCCAGCTCACATAGCCGGGACTACGAGCAGTACGTC. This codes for CASSHSRDYEQYV.

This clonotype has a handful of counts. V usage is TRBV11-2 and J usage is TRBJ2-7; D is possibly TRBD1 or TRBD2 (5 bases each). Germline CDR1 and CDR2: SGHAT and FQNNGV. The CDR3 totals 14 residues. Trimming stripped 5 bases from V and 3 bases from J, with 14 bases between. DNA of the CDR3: TGTGCCAGCAGCCCAGAGGGGTGGCGCTACGAGCAGTACTTC. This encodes CASSPEGWRYEQYF.

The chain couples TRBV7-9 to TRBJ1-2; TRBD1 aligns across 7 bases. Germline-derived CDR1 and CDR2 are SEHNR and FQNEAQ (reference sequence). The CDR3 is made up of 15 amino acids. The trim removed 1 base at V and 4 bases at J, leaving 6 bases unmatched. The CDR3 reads CASSLGQGGFYGYTF. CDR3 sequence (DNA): TGTGCCAGCAGCTTAGGGCAGGGGGGATTCTATGGCTACACCTTC.

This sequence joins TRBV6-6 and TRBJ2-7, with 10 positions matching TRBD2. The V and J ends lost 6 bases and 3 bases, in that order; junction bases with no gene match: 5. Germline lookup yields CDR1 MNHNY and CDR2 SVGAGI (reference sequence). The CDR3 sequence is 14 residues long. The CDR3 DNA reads TGTGCCAGCAGCCCTAGCGGGAGCGACTACGAGCAGTACTTC. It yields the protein CASSPSGSDYEQYF.

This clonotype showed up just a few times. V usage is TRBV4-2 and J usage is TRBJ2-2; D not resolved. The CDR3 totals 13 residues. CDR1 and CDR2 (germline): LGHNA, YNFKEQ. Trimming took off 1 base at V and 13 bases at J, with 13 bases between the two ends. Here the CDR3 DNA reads TGTGCCAGCAGCCAAGCCCAGGTCCGAGGGCTGTTTTTT. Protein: CASSQAQVRGLFF.

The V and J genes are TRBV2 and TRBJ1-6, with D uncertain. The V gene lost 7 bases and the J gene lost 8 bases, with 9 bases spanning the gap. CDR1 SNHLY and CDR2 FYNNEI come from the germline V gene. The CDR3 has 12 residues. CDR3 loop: CASKSSYSPLHF. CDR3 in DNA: TGTGCCAGCAAGTCTTCCTATTCACCCCTCCACTTT.

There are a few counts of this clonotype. CDR3 coding DNA: TGTGCCAGCAGCTTAACCCCAGCCGCCTACGAGCAGTACTTC. It codes for CASSLTPAAYEQYF. The V and J genes are TRBV7-3 and TRBJ2-7; no definite D call. Germline lookup yields CDR1 SGHTA and CDR2 FQGTGA. This CDR3 is 14 amino acids long. Trimming cost V 0 bases and J 2 bases, with 8 bases left between them.

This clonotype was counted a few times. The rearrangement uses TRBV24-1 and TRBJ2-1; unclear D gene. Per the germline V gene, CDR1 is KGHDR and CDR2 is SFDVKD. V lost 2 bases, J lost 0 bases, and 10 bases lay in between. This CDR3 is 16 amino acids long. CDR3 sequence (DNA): TGTGCCACCAGTGATTATAGGAGTAGCTCCTACAATGAGCAGTTCTTC. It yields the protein CATSDYRSSSYNEQFF.